This T cell receptor beta chain is drawn from a study of cytomegalovirus exposure and HLA in healthy donors. Measured with immunoSEQ multiplex PCR; TCRdb has only the in-frame clones, and not every one. The table lists 35,000 to 55,000 clones, over 85% of them singletons, with over 2% in the top ten. Study-level findings and limits: It was about 150 TCR beta chains that were listed as cytomegalovirus-associated.

As to this clone: Its target is not known.

Trimming cost V 2 bases and J 13 bases, with 9 bases left between them. Germline V lookup: CDR1 MDHEN, CDR2 SYDVKM. This CDR3 region has 11 residues. V gene TRBV28 combines with J gene TRBJ2-1; D gene unclear. The TCR sequence derives from a young woman in good health and CMV-seronegative. Input material: PBMCs. Written as DNA, the CDR3 is TGTGCCAGCAGTTTACAGGTAGTCCAGTTCTTC. Translating gives CASSLQVVQFF.